This record concerns one T cell receptor (beta chain) sequence. Antigen specificity is unknown. Nominal health characterized the donors when sampled, though unrecorded immune exposures were likely. This CDR3 contains 15 residues. The germline CDR1 and CDR2 sequences are GTSNPN and SVGIG (reference sequence). The V segment lost 3 bases and the J segment 8 bases; nucleotides outside the gene matches: 11. This sample is drawn from a study of cytomegalovirus exposure and HLA in healthy donors. Study-level background: There were fewer than 130 million unique TCR beta sequences, drawn from about 190 million T cells, in an earlier analysis. Broader study findings: It was likely that a cluster of highly shared sequence variants was a sequencing artifact.

The PCR employed 60 Vbeta primers together with 13 Jbeta primers. Libraries were prepared by immunoSEQ multiplex PCR; TCRdb keeps only in-frame clonotypes and omits some of them. Seen here are about 130,000 clones, roughly 80% observed once, and the top ten hold 1.2%. This receptor was taken from a boy between 5 and 17 years old in good health and CMV-seronegative. Sequenced sample: PBMCs. The chain uses TRBV30 and TRBJ2-1; TRBD2 matches 9 bases. The CDR3 region is CAWSDRVSGSDEQFF. The CDR3 DNA reads TGTGCCTGGAGCGACAGGGTTAGCGGGAGCGATGAGCAGTTCTTC.